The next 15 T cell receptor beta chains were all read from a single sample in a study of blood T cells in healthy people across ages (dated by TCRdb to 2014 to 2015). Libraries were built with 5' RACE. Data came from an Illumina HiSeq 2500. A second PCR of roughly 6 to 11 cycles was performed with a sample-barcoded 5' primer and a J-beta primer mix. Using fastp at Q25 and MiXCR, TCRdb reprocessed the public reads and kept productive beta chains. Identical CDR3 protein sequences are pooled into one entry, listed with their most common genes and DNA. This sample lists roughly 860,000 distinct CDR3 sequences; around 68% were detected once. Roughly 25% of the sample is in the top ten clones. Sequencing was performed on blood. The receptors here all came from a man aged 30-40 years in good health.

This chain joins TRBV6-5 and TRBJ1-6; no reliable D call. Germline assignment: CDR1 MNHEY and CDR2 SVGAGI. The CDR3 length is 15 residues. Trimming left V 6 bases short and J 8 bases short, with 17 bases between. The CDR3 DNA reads TGTGCCAGCAGCGCTAGGTTTTACGGGGATTCACCCCTCCACTTT. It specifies CASSARFYGDSPLHF.

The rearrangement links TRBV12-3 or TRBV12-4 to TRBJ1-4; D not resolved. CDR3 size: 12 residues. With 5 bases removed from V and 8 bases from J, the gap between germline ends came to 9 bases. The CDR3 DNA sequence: TGTGCCAGCAGTCGCCAGGAGGAAAAACTGTTTTTT. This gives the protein CASSRQEEKLFF.

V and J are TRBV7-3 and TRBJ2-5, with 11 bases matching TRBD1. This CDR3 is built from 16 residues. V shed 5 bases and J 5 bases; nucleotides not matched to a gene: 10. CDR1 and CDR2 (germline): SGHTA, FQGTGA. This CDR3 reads CASSPRTGGFGETQYF. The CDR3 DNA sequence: TGTGCCAGCAGCCCACGGACAGGGGGCTTTGGGGAGACCCAGTACTTC.

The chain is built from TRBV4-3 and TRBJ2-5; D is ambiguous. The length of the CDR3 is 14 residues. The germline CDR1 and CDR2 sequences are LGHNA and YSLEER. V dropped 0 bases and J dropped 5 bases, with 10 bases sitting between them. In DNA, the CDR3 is TGCGCCAGCAGCCAAGAAAGGGCCAGGGAGACCCAGTACTTC. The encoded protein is CASSQERARETQYF.

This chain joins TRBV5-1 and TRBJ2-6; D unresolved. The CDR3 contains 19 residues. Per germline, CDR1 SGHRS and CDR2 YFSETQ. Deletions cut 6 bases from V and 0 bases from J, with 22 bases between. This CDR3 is CASTRTLQGSSSGANVLTF. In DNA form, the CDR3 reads TGCGCCAGCACACGAACCTTGCAAGGCTCTAGCTCTGGGGCCAACGTCCTGACTTTC.

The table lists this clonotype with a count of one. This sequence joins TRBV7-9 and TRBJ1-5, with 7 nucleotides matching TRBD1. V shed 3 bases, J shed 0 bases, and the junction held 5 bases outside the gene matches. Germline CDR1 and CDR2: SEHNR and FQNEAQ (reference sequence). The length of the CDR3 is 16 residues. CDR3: CASSFGQVLSNQPQHF. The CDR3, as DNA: TGTGCCAGCAGCTTTGGACAGGTCCTTAGCAATCAGCCCCAGCATTTT.

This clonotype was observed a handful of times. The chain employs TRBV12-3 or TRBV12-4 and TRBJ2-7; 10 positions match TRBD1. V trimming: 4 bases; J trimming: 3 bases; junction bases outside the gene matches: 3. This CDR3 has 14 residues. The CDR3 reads CASSSGTGVYEQYF. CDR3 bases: TGTGCCAGCAGTTCCGGGACAGGGGTCTACGAGCAGTACTTC.

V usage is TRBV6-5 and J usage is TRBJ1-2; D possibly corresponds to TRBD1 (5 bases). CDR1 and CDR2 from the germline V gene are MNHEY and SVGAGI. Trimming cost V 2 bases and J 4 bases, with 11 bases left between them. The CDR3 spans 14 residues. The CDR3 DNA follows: TGTGCCAGCAGTTACGGCAGGGATCCCTATGGCTACACCTTC. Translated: CASSYGRDPYGYTF.

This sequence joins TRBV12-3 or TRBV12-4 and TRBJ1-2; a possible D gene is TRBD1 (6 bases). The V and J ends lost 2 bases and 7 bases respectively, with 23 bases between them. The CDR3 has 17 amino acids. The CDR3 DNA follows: TGTGCCAGCAGTTTAATTTCTCTGTGGGACAAGGGGGGTGGCTACACCTTC. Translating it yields CASSLISLWDKGGGYTF.

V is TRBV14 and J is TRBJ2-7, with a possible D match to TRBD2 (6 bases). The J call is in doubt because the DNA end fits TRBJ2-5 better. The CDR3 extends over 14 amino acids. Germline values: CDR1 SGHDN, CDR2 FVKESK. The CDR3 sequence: CASSPTLARATQYF. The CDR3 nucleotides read TGTGCCAGCAGCCCTACGCTAGCGCGGGCGACCCAGTACTTC.

CDR3 DNA sequence: TGTGCCAGCAGCCAAGAGCAATTGTGGACAGGAGGGGAGACCCAGTACTTC. Its protein product is CASSQEQLWTGGETQYF. The chain uses TRBV3-1 and TRBJ2-5, with a tentative D call TRBD1 (7 bases). V lost 0 bases to trimming and J lost 5 bases, with 19 bases between them. CDR1 and CDR2 (germline): LGHDT, YNNKEL (reference sequence). This CDR3 has 17 amino acids.

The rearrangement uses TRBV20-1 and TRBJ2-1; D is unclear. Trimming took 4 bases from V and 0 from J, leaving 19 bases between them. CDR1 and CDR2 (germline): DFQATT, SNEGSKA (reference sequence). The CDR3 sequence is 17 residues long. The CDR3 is CSAIRSRYQSSYNEQFF. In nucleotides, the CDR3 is TGCAGTGCTATTCGATCGCGGTACCAGAGCTCCTACAATGAGCAGTTCTTC.

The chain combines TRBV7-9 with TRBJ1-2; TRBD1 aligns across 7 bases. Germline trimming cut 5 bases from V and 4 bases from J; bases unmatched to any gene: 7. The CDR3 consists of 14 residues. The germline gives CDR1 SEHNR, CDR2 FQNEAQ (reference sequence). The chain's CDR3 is CASSADRVAYGYTF. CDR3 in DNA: TGTGCCAGCAGCGCAGACAGGGTGGCCTATGGCTACACCTTC. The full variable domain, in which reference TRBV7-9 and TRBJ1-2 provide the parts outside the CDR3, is DTGVSQNPRHKITKRGQNVTFRCDPISEHNRLYWYRQTLGQGPEFLTYFQNEAQLEKSRLLSDRFSAERPKGSFSTLEIQRTEQGDSAMYLCASSADRVAYGYTFGSGTRLTVV.

CDR3 protein: CASSRATGLNEQFF. Written as DNA, the CDR3 is TGTGCCAGCAGTCGCGCGACAGGCTTGAATGAGCAGTTCTTC. This rearrangement joins TRBV14 to TRBJ2-1; D possibly corresponds to TRBD1 (6 bases). In germline, CDR1 is SGHDN, CDR2 FVKESK. V was clipped by 6 bases and J by 7 bases, with 16 bases between them. The CDR3 covers 14 residues.

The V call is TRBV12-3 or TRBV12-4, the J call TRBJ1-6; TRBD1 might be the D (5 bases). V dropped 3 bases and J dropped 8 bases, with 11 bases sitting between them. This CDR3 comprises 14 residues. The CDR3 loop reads CASSFGGNDSPLHF. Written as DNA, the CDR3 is TGTGCCAGCAGTTTCGGGGGGAATGATTCACCCCTCCACTTT.